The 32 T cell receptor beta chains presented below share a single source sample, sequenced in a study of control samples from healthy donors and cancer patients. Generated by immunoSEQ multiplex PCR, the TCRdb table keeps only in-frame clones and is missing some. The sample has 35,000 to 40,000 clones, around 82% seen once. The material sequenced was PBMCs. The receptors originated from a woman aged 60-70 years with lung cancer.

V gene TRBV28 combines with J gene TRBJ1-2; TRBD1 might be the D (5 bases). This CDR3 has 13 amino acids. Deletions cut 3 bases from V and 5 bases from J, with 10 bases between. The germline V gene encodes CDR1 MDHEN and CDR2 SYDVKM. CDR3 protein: CASSFNRGYGYTF. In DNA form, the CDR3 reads TGTGCCAGCAGTTTCAATCGGGGGTATGGCTACACCTTC.

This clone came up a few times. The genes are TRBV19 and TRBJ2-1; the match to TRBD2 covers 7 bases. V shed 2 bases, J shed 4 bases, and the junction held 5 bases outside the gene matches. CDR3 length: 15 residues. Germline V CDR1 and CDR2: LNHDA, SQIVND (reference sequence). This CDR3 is CASSISGTGYNEQFF. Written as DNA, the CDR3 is TGTGCCAGTAGTATAAGCGGGACTGGTTACAATGAGCAGTTCTTC.

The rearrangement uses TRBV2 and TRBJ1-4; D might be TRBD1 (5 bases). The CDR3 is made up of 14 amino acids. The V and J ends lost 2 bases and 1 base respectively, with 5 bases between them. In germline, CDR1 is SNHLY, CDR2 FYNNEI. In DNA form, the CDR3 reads TGTGCCAGCAGTGAAAGGGGAACTAATGAAAAACTGTTTTTT. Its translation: CASSERGTNEKLFF. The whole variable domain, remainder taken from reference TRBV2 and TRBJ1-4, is EPEVTQTPSHQVTQMGQEVILRCVPISNHLYFYWYRQILGQKVEFLVSFYNNEISEKSEIFDDQFSVERPDGSNFTLKIRSTKLEDSAMYFCASSERGTNEKLFFGSGTQLSVL.

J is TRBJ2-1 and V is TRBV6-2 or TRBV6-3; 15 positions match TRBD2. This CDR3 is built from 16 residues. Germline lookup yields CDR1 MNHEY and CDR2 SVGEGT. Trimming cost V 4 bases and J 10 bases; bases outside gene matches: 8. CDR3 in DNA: TGTGCCAGCAGTTCTGGACTAGCGGGAGGGAGGAACGAGCAGTTCTTC. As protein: CASSSGLAGGRNEQFF.

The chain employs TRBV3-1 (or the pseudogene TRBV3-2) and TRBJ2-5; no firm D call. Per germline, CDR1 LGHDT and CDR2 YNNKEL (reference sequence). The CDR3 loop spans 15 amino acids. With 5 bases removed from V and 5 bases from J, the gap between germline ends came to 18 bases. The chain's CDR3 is CASSYGWGREETQYF. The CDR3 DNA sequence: TGTGCCAGCAGCTATGGGTGGGGAAGAGAGGAGACCCAGTACTTC.

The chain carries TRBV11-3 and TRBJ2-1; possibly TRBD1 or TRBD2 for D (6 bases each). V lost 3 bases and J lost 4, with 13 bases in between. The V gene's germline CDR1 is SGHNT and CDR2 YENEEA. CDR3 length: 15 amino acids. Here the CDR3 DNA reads TGTGCCAGCAGCTTGGCAGGGGCGGGGTACAATGAGCAGTTCTTC. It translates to CASSLAGAGYNEQFF.

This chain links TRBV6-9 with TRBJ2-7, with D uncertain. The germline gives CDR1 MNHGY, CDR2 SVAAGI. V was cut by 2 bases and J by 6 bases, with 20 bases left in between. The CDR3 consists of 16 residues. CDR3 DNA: TGTGCCAGCAGTTATCCTCCACTCACAAAACGGGCCGAGCAGTACTTC. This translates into CASSYPPLTKRAEQYF.

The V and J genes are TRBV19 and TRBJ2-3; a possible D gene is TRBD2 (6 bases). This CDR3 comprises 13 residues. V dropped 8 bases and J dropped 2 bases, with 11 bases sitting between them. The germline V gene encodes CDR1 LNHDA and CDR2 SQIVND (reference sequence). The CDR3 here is CASQAGTTDTQYF. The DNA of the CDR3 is TGTGCCAGTCAGGCGGGGACCACAGATACGCAGTATTTT.

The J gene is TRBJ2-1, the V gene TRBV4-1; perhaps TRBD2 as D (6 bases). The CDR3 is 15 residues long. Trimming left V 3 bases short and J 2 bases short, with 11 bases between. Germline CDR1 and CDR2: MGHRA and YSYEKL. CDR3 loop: CASSQRGIAYNEQFF. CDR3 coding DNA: TGCGCCAGCAGCCAGCGGGGCATCGCCTACAATGAGCAGTTCTTC.

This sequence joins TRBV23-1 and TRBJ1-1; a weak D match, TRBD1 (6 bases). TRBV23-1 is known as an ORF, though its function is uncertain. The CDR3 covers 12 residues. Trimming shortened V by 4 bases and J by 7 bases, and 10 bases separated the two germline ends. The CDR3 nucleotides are TGCGCCAGCAGTCCAGGGGTCCGTGAAGCTTTCTTT. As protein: CASSPGVREAFF.

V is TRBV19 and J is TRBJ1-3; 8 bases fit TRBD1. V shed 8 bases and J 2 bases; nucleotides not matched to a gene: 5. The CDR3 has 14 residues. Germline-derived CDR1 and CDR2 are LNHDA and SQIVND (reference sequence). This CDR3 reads CASQTGEAGNTIYF. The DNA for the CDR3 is TGTGCCAGTCAGACAGGGGAAGCTGGAAACACCATATATTTT. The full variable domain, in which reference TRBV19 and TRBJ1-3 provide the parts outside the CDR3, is DGGITQSPKYLFRKEGQNVTLSCEQNLNHDAMYWYRQDPGQGLRLIYYSQIVNDFQKGDIAEGYSVSREKKESFPLTVTSAQKNPTAFYLCASQTGEAGNTIYFGEGSWLTVV.

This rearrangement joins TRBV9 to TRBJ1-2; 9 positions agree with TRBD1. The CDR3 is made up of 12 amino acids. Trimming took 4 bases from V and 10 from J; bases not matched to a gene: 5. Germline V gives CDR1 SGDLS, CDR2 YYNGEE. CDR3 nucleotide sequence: TGTGCCAGCAGCCCGCGACAGGGGGTCTACACCTTC. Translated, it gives CASSPRQGVYTF.

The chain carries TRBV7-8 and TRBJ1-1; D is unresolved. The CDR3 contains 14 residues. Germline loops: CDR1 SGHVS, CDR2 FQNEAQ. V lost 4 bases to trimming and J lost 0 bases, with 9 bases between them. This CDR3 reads CASSYDLVNTEAFF. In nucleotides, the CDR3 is TGTGCCAGCAGCTACGACCTGGTGAACACTGAAGCTTTCTTT.

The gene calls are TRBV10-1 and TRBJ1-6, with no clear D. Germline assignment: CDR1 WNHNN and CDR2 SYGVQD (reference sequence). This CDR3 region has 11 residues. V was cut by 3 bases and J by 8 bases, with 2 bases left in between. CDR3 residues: CASSDDSPLHF. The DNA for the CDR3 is TGCGCCAGCAGTGACGATTCACCCCTCCACTTT.

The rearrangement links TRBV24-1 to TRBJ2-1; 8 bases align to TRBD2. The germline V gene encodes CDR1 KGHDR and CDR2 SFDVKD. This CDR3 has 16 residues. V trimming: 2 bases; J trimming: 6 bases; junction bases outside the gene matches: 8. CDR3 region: CATSDSYSGSPNEQFF. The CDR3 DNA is TGTGCCACCAGTGATTCCTACAGCGGGAGCCCCAATGAGCAGTTCTTC.

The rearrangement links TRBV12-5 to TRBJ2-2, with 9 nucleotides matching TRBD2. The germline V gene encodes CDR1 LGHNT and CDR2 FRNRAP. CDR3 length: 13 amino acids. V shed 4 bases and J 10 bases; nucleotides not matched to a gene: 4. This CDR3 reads CASGSLAGTELFF. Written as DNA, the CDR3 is TGTGCTAGTGGTTCGCTAGCGGGGACGGAGCTGTTTTTT.

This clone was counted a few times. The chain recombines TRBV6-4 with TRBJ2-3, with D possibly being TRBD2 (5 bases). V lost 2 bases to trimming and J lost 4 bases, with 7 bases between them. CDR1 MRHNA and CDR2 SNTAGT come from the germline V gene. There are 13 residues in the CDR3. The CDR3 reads CASSDAEADTQYF. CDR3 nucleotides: TGTGCCAGCAGTGACGCGGAGGCAGATACGCAGTATTTT.

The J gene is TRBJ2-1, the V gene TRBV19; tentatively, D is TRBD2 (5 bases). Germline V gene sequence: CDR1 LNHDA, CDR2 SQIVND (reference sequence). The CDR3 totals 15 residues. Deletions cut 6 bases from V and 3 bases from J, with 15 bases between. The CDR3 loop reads CASSSPIGGYNEQFF. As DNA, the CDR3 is TGTGCCAGTAGCTCACCCATCGGAGGCTACAATGAGCAGTTCTTC.

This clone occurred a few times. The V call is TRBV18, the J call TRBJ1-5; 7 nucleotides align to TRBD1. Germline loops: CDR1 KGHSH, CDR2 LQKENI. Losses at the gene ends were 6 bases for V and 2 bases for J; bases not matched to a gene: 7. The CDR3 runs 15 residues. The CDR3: CASSLTGTGNQPQHF. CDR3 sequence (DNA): TGTGCCAGCTCCCTAACCGGGACAGGCAATCAGCCCCAGCATTTT.

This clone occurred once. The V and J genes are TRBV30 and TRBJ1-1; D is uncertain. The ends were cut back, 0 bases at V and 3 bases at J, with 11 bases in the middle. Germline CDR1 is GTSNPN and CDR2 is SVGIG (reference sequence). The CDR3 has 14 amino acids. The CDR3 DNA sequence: TGTGCCTGGAGTGTCCCCGGTGGGGACACTGAAGCTTTCTTT. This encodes CAWSVPGGDTEAFF.

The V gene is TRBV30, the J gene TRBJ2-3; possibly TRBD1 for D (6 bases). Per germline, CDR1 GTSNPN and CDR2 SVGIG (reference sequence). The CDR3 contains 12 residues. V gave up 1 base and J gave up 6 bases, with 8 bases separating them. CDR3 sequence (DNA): TGTGCCTGGAGTGCCGGACAGGATACGCAGTATTTT. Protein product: CAWSAGQDTQYF.

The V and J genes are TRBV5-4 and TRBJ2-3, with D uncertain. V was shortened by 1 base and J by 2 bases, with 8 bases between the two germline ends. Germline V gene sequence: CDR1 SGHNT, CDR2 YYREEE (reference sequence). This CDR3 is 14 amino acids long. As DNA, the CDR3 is TGTGCCAGCAGCTTGAGGGTTGCCACAGATACGCAGTATTTT. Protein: CASSLRVATDTQYF.

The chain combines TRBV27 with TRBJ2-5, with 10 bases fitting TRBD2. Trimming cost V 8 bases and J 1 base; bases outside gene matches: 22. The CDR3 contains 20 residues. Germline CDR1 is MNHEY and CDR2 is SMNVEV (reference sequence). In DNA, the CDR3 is TGTGCCAGCGGACACCTTAGCGGGGGGCTTTCCGGGAGGGCCCAAGAGACCCAGTACTTC. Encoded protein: CASGHLSGGLSGRAQETQYF.

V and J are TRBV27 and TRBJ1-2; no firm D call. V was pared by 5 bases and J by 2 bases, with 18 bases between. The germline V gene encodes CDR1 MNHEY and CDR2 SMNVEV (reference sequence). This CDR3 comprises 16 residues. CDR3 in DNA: TGTGCCAGCAGTCCCCTGTCTCAGGAGAGGAACTATGGCTACACCTTC. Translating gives CASSPLSQERNYGYTF.

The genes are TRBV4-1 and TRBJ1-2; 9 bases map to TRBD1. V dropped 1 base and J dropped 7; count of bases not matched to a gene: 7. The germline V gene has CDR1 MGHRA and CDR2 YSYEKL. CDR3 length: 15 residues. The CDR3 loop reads CASSQGTGELGGYTF. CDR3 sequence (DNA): TGCGCCAGCAGCCAAGGGACAGGGGAATTGGGTGGCTACACCTTC.

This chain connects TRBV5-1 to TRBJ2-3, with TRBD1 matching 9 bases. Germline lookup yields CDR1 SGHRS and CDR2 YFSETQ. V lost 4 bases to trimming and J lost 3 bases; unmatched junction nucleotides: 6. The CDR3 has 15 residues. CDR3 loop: CASSVGTGRTDTQYF. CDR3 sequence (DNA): TGCGCCAGCAGCGTTGGGACAGGGAGGACAGATACGCAGTATTTT.

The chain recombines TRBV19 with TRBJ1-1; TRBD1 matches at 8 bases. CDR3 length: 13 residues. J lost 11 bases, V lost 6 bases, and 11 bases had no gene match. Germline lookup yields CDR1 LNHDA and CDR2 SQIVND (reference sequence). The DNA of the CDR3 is TGTGCCAGTAGCCCGGACAGGGAGTGGGGGGCTTTCTTT. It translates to CASSPDREWGAFF.

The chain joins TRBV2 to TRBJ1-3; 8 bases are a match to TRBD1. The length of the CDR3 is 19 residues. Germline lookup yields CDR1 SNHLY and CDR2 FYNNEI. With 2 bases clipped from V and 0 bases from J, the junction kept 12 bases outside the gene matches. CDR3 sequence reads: CASSEFPVPTGDSGNTIYF. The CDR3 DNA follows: TGTGCCAGCAGTGAATTCCCGGTACCGACAGGGGACTCTGGAAACACCATATATTTT.

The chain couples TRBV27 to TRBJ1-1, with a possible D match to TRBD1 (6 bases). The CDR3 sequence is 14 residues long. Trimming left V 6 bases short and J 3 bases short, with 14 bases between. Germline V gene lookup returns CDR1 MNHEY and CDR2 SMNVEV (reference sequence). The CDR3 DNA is TGTGCCAGCAGGGATCAGGGGTATGACACTGAAGCTTTCTTT. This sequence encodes CASRDQGYDTEAFF.

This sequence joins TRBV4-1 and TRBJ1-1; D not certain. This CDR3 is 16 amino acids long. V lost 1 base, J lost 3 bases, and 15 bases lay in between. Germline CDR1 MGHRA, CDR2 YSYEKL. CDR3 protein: CASSQVVGQTYTEAFF. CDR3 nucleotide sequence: TGCGCCAGCAGCCAAGTCGTCGGCCAAACGTACACTGAAGCTTTCTTT.

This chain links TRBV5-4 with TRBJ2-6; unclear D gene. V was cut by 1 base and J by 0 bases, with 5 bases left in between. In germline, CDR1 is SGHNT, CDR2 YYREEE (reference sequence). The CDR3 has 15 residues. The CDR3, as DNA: TGTGCCAGCAGCTTGAGGAGCTCTGGGGCCAACGTCCTGACTTTC. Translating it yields CASSLRSSGANVLTF. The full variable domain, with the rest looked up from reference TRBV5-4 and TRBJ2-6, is ETGVTQSPTHLIKTRGQQVTLRCSSQSGHNTVSWYQQALGQGPQFIFQYYREEENGRGNFPPRFSGLQFPNYSSELNVNALELDDSALYLCASSLRSSGANVLTFGAGSRLTVL.

The CDR3 region is CASSNPPAGSSYNSPLHF. Here the CDR3 DNA reads TGTGCCAGCAGCAACCCCCCCGCAGGGAGCTCCTATAATTCACCCCTCCACTTT. The chain uses TRBV21-1 and TRBJ1-6. TRBV21-1 is marked as a pseudogene. This CDR3 is 18 amino acids long.